This TCR beta chain was observed in a study of blood T cell repertoires in COVID-19. Study in general: Donors in the United States, Italy and Spain gave samples during acute or convalescent COVID-19. Nucleic acid was either cDNA or gDNA, and it came from T cells, B-cell-depleted T cells, or PBMCs.

Concerning this clone: The same CDR3 arises from other DNA sequences in this sample as well.

With 0 bases removed from V and 6 bases from J, the gap between germline ends came to 6 bases. The CDR3 consists of 13 residues. Germline V CDR1 and CDR2: LGHDT, YNNKEL (reference sequence). As processed by the authors: Estimation of nucleated cell counts was performed using reference gene primer amplification. TCRdb's table, derived via immunoSEQ multiplex PCR, lists solely in-frame clones and lacks some. V, J and clone size are those of that table, while D and trimming were read from the DNA. The data hold under 250,000 clones, with 85% observed a single time. The genes are TRBV3-1 (or the pseudogene TRBV3-2) and TRBJ2-1, with D possibly matching TRBD1 (5 bases). Sequenced input: peripheral blood. This TCR came from a woman aged 55-75 years with active or convalescent COVID-19. The CDR3 spells CASSQDRGNEQFF. The CDR3 DNA sequence: TGTGCCAGCAGCCAAGATAGGGGCAATGAGCAGTTCTTC.